Presented here are 25 T cell receptor beta chains from one specimen sequenced in a study of blood T cell repertoires in COVID-19. Clones were sequenced by immunoSEQ multiplex PCR, and TCRdb holds only the in-frame ones, with some missing. The sample includes around 190,000 clones, 60% to 85% of them seen just once. The source material was peripheral blood. The receptors shown here come from a woman aged 45-65 years with active or convalescent COVID-19.

This clone was counted once. J is TRBJ2-1 and V is TRBV2, with 10 nucleotides matching TRBD2. The CDR3 runs 15 residues. Germline V gives CDR1 SNHLY, CDR2 FYNNEI. With V trimmed by 6 bases and J by 3 bases, 5 bases remained unmatched. The CDR3 loop is CASRLGLAVYNEQFF. Here the CDR3 DNA reads TGTGCCAGCAGACTCGGACTAGCGGTCTACAATGAGCAGTTCTTC.

This sequence joins TRBV3-1 (or the pseudogene TRBV3-2) and TRBJ2-2, with TRBD2 matching 7 bases. In germline, CDR1 is LGHDT, CDR2 YNNKEL (reference sequence). Trimming took 3 bases from V and 0 from J; bases not matched to a gene: 4. The CDR3 totals 16 residues. The CDR3: CASSHAGLSNTGELFF. For the CDR3, the DNA is TGTGCCAGCAGCCACGCGGGACTATCGAACACCGGGGAGCTGTTTTTT.

V gene TRBV6-2 or TRBV6-3 combines with J gene TRBJ1-1, with TRBD1 matching 10 bases. Germline CDR1 is MNHEY and CDR2 is SVGEGT. V gave up 6 bases and J gave up 5 bases; unmatched junction bases: 9. The CDR3 is 15 residues long. In DNA, the CDR3 is TGTGCCAGCAGCCCAGACAGGGGGCGGAAGACTGAAGCTTTCTTT. Its protein product is CASSPDRGRKTEAFF.

In DNA, the CDR3 is TGTGCCAGCAGCCGCAGGGGCGGGGAGACCCAGTACTTC. Protein sequence: CASSRRGGETQYF. The J gene is TRBJ2-5, the V gene TRBV7-6, with D tentatively TRBD1 (6 bases). Germline CDR1 is SGHVS and CDR2 is FNYEAQ. CDR3 length: 13 residues. Trimming removed 5 bases from V and 5 bases from J, with 12 bases in between.

This clone was picked up a small number of times. The chain links TRBV30 to TRBJ2-3, with 8 bases identical to TRBD1. The V and J ends lost 4 bases and 2 bases, in that order; junction bases with no gene match: 8. The CDR3 spans 15 residues. Germline values: CDR1 GTSNPN, CDR2 SVGIG (reference sequence). Here the CDR3 reads CAWTGTGSFTDTQYF. As DNA, the CDR3 is TGTGCCTGGACCGGGACAGGTAGTTTCACAGATACGCAGTATTTT.

The sample holds a few counts of this clone. The chain employs TRBV2 and TRBJ2-1; 10 bases agree with TRBD1. Trimming took 6 bases from V and 6 from J; bases not matched to a gene: 8. Germline V gene data show CDR1 as SNHLY and CDR2 as FYNNEI. CDR3 length equals 15 residues. The CDR3 sequence: CASRMRGTGANEQFF. The CDR3 DNA is TGTGCCAGCAGGATGAGAGGGACAGGGGCCAATGAGCAGTTCTTC.

The chain is built from TRBV21-1 and TRBJ1-6; the table's D call, TRBD1, has no DNA check behind it. TRBV21-1 is a recognized pseudogene. The CDR3 extends over 15 amino acids. The CDR3 DNA reads TGTGCCAGCAGCTATATTGACAGTTATAATTCACCCCTCCACTTT. Protein sequence: CASSYIDSYNSPLHF.

The chain employs TRBV6-7 and TRBJ1-1; tentative D call: TRBD1 (6 bases). TRBV6-7 is designated an ORF whose function remains uncertain. The CDR3 spans 16 residues. V dropped 5 bases and J dropped 0 bases, with 16 bases sitting between them. Written as DNA, the CDR3 is TGTGCCAGCAGTCGGCGGGGGCCTCAAATGAACACTGAAGCTTTCTTT. This sequence encodes CASSRRGPQMNTEAFF.

The chain has TRBV29-1 and TRBJ1-3; 7 positions match TRBD1. Germline lookup yields CDR1 SQVTM and CDR2 ANQGSEA. CDR3 length equals 14 residues. V dropped 3 bases and J dropped 4; count of bases not matched to a gene: 6. The CDR3 reads CSVETGIDGNTIYF. DNA for the CDR3: TGCAGCGTTGAGACAGGGATAGACGGAAACACCATATATTTT.

The V gene is TRBV16, the J gene TRBJ1-2, with 9 nucleotides matching TRBD1. The CDR3 sequence is 14 residues long. Per the germline V gene, CDR1 is KGHSY and CDR2 is FQNENV. The V segment lost 2 bases and the J segment 7 bases; nucleotides outside the gene matches: 5. Here the CDR3 reads CASSQIATGGGYTF. The CDR3 DNA sequence: TGTGCCAGCAGCCAAATAGCGACAGGGGGTGGCTACACCTTC.

This clone was picked up a small number of times. The CDR3 spells CASSHSGGQETQYF. In nucleotides, the CDR3 is TGTGCCAGCAGCCATAGCGGGGGTCAAGAGACCCAGTACTTC. The chain uses TRBV7-9 and TRBJ2-5; 9 nucleotides line up with TRBD2. The CDR3 covers 14 residues. V shed 5 bases and J 2 bases; nucleotides not matched to a gene: 3. CDR1 SEHNR and CDR2 FQNEAQ come from the germline V gene (reference sequence).

This clone showed up just a few times. This chain joins TRBV2 and TRBJ1-5, with D uncertain. The germline CDR1 and CDR2 sequences are SNHLY and FYNNEI. Trimming stripped 8 bases from V and 0 bases from J, with 14 bases between. The CDR3 spans 15 residues. The CDR3 loop reads CASRREAHSNQPQHF. DNA of the CDR3: TGTGCCAGCCGGAGGGAGGCTCATAGCAATCAGCCCCAGCATTTT.

A single count supports this clone. V and J are TRBV18 and TRBJ2-1; 16 bases match TRBD2. Looked up from germline, CDR1 is KGHSH and CDR2 is LQKENI. V lost 3 bases and J lost 5; bases outside the gene matches: 4. The CDR3 has 17 amino acids. Here the CDR3 reads CASSPGTSGRGDNEQFF. For the CDR3, the DNA is TGTGCCAGCTCACCCGGGACTAGCGGGAGGGGCGACAATGAGCAGTTCTTC.

The chain uses TRBV30 and TRBJ2-2, with D tentatively TRBD2 (5 bases). Trimming left V 1 base short and J 6 bases short, with 21 bases between. This CDR3 is built from 17 residues. In germline, CDR1 is GTSNPN, CDR2 SVGIG (reference sequence). CDR3 bases: TGTGCCTGGAGTGCCCCTGGGTTGCGGGTTGAGGCCGGGGAGCTGTTTTTT. As protein: CAWSAPGLRVEAGELFF.

The genes are TRBV11-2 and TRBJ1-5, with unresolved D. Germline CDR1 reads SGHAT; CDR2 reads FQNNGV. V lost 6 bases, J lost 7 bases, and 19 bases lay in between. This CDR3 has 15 amino acids. The CDR3 DNA reads as TGTGCCAGCAGTCGAGGCGGAGGGATCGAACAGCCCCAGCATTTT. This codes for CASSRGGGIEQPQHF. The full variable domain, its missing parts supplied by reference TRBV11-2 and TRBJ1-5, is EAGVAQSPRYKIIEKRQSVAFWCNPISGHATLYWYQQILGQGPKLLIQFQNNGVVDDSQLPKDRFSAERLKGVDSTLKIQPAKLEDSAVYLCASSRGGGIEQPQHFGDGTRLSIL.

This clone was detected only a few times. V is TRBV27 and J is TRBJ1-2; 7 bases line up with TRBD1. The V segment lost 6 bases and the J segment 4 bases; nucleotides outside the gene matches: 8. From germline, CDR1 is MNHEY and CDR2 SMNVEV (reference sequence). The CDR3 covers 14 residues. The CDR3 DNA follows: TGTGCCAGCAGGTCGAGGGGGCGCTTCTATGGCTACACCTTC. Amino acids: CASRSRGRFYGYTF.

This rearrangement joins TRBV27 to TRBJ2-1, with a tentative D call TRBD2 (5 bases). CDR1 is MNHEY and CDR2 is SMNVEV in the germline V gene (reference sequence). CDR3 length equals 14 residues. V was cut by 3 bases and J by 2 bases, with 8 bases left in between. This CDR3 is CASSFDGTYNEQFF. The CDR3, as DNA: TGTGCCAGCAGTTTCGACGGGACCTACAATGAGCAGTTCTTC.

This clone has just a few counts. The rearrangement uses TRBV6-5 and TRBJ2-3, with TRBD1 matching 10 bases. Losses at the gene ends were 4 bases for V and 5 bases for J; bases not matched to a gene: 6. The CDR3 sequence is 15 residues long. From germline, CDR1 is MNHEY and CDR2 SVGAGI. This CDR3 is CASSSFRDRGDTQYF. CDR3 sequence (DNA): TGTGCCAGCAGTTCCTTCCGGGACAGGGGAGATACGCAGTATTTT.

V gene TRBV11-2 combines with J gene TRBJ2-3; 10 nucleotides agree with TRBD2. Per the germline V gene, CDR1 is SGHAT and CDR2 is FQNNGV. V trimming: 1 base; J trimming: 8 bases; junction bases outside the gene matches: 18. The CDR3 is made up of 19 amino acids. The CDR3 sequence: CASSLVQRGGPEDEGTQYF. CDR3 nucleotides: TGTGCCAGCAGCTTAGTGCAGCGGGGGGGACCAGAGGACGAGGGTACGCAGTATTTT.

The CDR3 nucleotides are TGTGCCAGCAGCCAAGCAGGGACTCCGGGGGGCGGGGAGCTGTTTTTT. Translation gives CASSQAGTPGGGELFF. The genes are TRBV3-1 (or the pseudogene TRBV3-2) and TRBJ2-2; 7 positions agree with TRBD2. The V gene end was trimmed by 1 base and the J gene end by 7 bases; junction bases not matched to a gene: 9. In germline, CDR1 is LGHDT, CDR2 YNNKEL (reference sequence). The CDR3 loop spans 16 amino acids.

The chain links TRBV7-6 to TRBJ2-3; D is perhaps TRBD1 (5 bases). CDR1 is SGHVS and CDR2 is FNYEAQ in the germline V gene. V lost 5 bases and J lost 5, with 14 bases in between. The CDR3 spans 14 residues. This CDR3 reads CASSPRQGKDTQYF. The CDR3 DNA reads as TGTGCCAGCAGCCCCCGCCAGGGAAAAGATACGCAGTATTTT.

The gene calls are TRBV5-8 and TRBJ1-1; weak D call: TRBD1 (6 bases). From germline, CDR1 is SGHTS and CDR2 YDEGEE. CDR3 length: 13 amino acids. The ends were cut back, 3 bases at V and 4 bases at J, with 10 bases in the middle. This CDR3 reads CASSYGQLTEAFF. In DNA form, the CDR3 reads TGTGCCAGCAGCTACGGACAGCTCACTGAAGCTTTCTTT.

This chain links TRBV2 with TRBJ2-5, with 7 bases lining up with TRBD2. The V and J ends lost 2 bases and 4 bases, in that order; junction bases with no gene match: 7. From germline, CDR1 is SNHLY and CDR2 FYNNEI. The CDR3 totals 15 residues. The CDR3: CASSEFGLGIETQYF. Here the CDR3 DNA reads TGTGCCAGCAGTGAATTTGGACTAGGAATAGAGACCCAGTACTTC.

The chain has TRBV11-1 and TRBJ2-2; no firm D call. Germline V gene sequence: CDR1 SGHAT, CDR2 FQDESV (reference sequence). Trimming took 1 base from V and 8 from J, leaving 8 bases between them. The CDR3 length is 13 residues. The CDR3 nucleotides are TGTGCCAGCAGCTTAGTGGGCCCTGGGGAGCTGTTTTTT. Translating gives CASSLVGPGELFF.

This clone was seen a handful of times. The V gene is TRBV4-3, the J gene TRBJ1-2, with a weak D call TRBD1 (5 bases). The CDR3 loop spans 15 amino acids. V was shortened by 0 bases and J by 4 bases, with 12 bases between the two germline ends. Germline CDR1 is LGHNA and CDR2 is YSLEER. The chain's CDR3 is CASSQEMDTAYGYTF. CDR3 in DNA: TGCGCCAGCAGCCAAGAAATGGACACGGCCTATGGCTACACCTTC.